One and the same sample provided the 27 T cell receptor beta chains below, sequenced in a study of Graves' ophthalmopathy and Graves' hyperthyroidism. Using RNA transcripts, the TCR beta CDR3 regions were amplified. First-round RT-PCR employed HTBI primers, with a second-round multiplex PCR after it. One entry per CDR3 protein, called by TCRdb with MiXCR from the multiplex PCR reads. The sample records hundreds of thousands of distinct CDR3 sequences, 40% being singletons. Input material: peripheral blood. The source of these receptors is an adult man with Graves' ophthalmopathy.

V is TRBV5-6 and J is TRBJ1-6; D is uncertain. The CDR3 runs to 13 residues. The germline V gene has CDR1 SGHDT and CDR2 YYEEEE. V lost 5 bases and J lost 7, with 10 bases in between. The CDR3 loop reads CASSDVPNSPLHF. The CDR3 region has the DNA TGTGCCAGCAGTGATGTACCCAATTCACCCCTCCACTTT.

This clonotype was counted ten times or more. The J gene is TRBJ2-7, the V gene TRBV6-6; 8 bases fit TRBD2. Germline-derived CDR1 and CDR2 are MNHNY and SVGAGI (reference sequence). The CDR3 covers 12 residues. With V trimmed by 6 bases and J by 5 bases, 3 bases remained unmatched. This CDR3 is CASSPAGDEQYF. The CDR3 region has the DNA TGTGCCAGCAGCCCAGCGGGAGACGAGCAGTACTTC.

This chain joins TRBV15 and TRBJ1-2; 7 bases are shared with TRBD1. Germline V gene sequence: CDR1 LNHNV, CDR2 YYDKDF (reference sequence). CDR3 length equals 14 residues. Unmatched junction bases numbered 10, after V lost 8 bases and J lost 4 bases. The CDR3 bases are TGTGCCACCCGTCAGACCGGGACAGCCTATGGCTACACCTTC. It codes for CATRQTGTAYGYTF. The full variable domain, completed using reference TRBV15 and TRBJ1-2, is DAMVIQNPRYQVTQFGKPVTLSCSQTLNHNVMYWYQQKSSQAPKLLFHYYDKDFNNEADTPDNFQSRRPNTSFCFLDIRSPGLGDTAMYLCATRQTGTAYGYTFGSGTRLTVV.

The chain employs TRBV4-1 and TRBJ1-6, with 8 bases lining up with TRBD1. This CDR3 is built from 18 residues. V lost 0 bases and J lost 9; bases outside the gene matches: 13. Germline CDR1 and CDR2: MGHRA and YSYEKL. CDR3 sequence (DNA): TGCGCCAGCAGCCAAGACTCTTCGGCAGGGGGCGCGTCTTCACCCCTCCACTTT. Residues: CASSQDSSAGGASSPLHF.

The V and J genes are TRBV7-2 and TRBJ1-1, with 9 bases identical to TRBD1. This CDR3 spans 15 amino acids. Germline V gene lookup returns CDR1 SGHTA and CDR2 FQGNSA. V shed 1 base and J 6 bases; nucleotides not matched to a gene: 6. The CDR3 here is CASSLGRDRASEAFF. CDR3 DNA sequence: TGTGCCAGCAGCTTAGGGCGGGACAGGGCCTCTGAAGCTTTCTTT. Supplemented by reference TRBV7-2 and TRBJ1-1, the full variable domain reads GAGVSQSPSNKVTEKGKDVELRCDPISGHTALYWYRQSLGQGLEFLIYFQGNSAPDKSGLPSDRFSAERTGGSVSTLTIQRTQQEDSAVYLCASSLGRDRASEAFFGQGTRLTVV.

This clonotype was seen only a few times. The chain employs TRBV10-3 and TRBJ2-7, with a tentative D call TRBD1 (6 bases). Germline V gene sequence: CDR1 ENHRY, CDR2 SYGVKD. V was trimmed by 8 bases and J by 2 bases, leaving 16 bases between them. The CDR3 spans 14 residues. The CDR3 protein is CAIRNRDITYEQYF. The CDR3 DNA follows: TGTGCCATCCGTAACCGGGACATTACCTACGAGCAGTACTTC.

Notes on this clonotype: Since no conserved phenylalanine or tryptophan closes the CDR3, a read error is the likely cause. The limits of the CDR3 on the DNA are not certain, so only TCRdb's listed CDR3 is given. The gene calls are TRBV2 and TRBJ1-1; the table calls TRBD1, which could not be checked here. From germline, CDR1 is SNHLY and CDR2 FYNNEI. The CDR3 is 9 residues long, ends included. The CDR3 here is CASSDLGTE.

The genes are TRBV7-3 and TRBJ1-2, with 8 bases lining up with TRBD1. From germline, CDR1 is SGHTA and CDR2 FQGTGA. CDR3 size: 13 residues. Unmatched junction bases numbered 10, after V lost 2 bases and J lost 14 bases. CDR3 in amino acids: CASSLSGGEISTF. CDR3 bases: TGTGCCAGCAGCTTATCAGGGGGCGAAATTTCTACCTTC.

Concerning this clonotype itself: A read error may explain this, as a much larger clone is one base away. The chain links TRBV10-3 to TRBJ1-3; D call uncertain. Germline CDR1 and CDR2: ENHRY and SYGVKD. CDR3 length: 15 residues. CDR3 sequence reads: CAIGEGPIGRNTIYF. CDR3 DNA: TGTGCCATCGGTGAGGGTCCAATTGGGAGAAACACCATATATTTT.

Notes on this clonotype: Mismatch with germline at one junction end may stem from a read error. This chain connects TRBV10-2 to TRBJ1-1; D perhaps matches TRBD1 (5 bases). Germline CDR1 is WSHSY and CDR2 is SAAADI. The CDR3 runs to 14 residues. CDR3 nucleotides: TGTGCCAGCAGAAGTAGGGGTAGGTACACTGAAGCTTTCTTT. It yields the protein CASRSRGRYTEAFF.

The chain employs TRBV6-5 and TRBJ1-5, with unresolved D. Germline V gives CDR1 MNHEY, CDR2 SVGAGI. This CDR3 is 15 amino acids long. Trimming cost V 2 bases and J 1 base, with 9 bases left between them. The CDR3 sequence is CASSYGLGSNQPQHF. In nucleotides, the CDR3 is TGTGCCAGCAGTTACGGACTTGGGAGCAATCAGCCCCAGCATTTT.

V is TRBV12-3 or TRBV12-4 and J is TRBJ1-3; unclear D gene. Deletions cut 3 bases from V and 0 bases from J, with 12 bases between. The CDR3 sequence is 16 residues long. In DNA, the CDR3 is TGTGCCAGCAGTTTTGGTCGGAGGCGCTCTGGAAACACCATATATTTT. Its translation: CASSFGRRRSGNTIYF.

The genes are TRBV11-2 and TRBJ2-7, with a weak D call TRBD2 (5 bases). The J call is in doubt because the DNA end fits TRBJ2-1 better. Per germline, CDR1 SGHAT and CDR2 FQNNGV. The CDR3 sequence is 15 residues long. The CDR3 loop is CASSLMPGGYNEQFF. CDR3 in DNA: TGTGCCAGCAGCTTAATGCCTGGAGGCTACAATGAGCAGTTCTTC.

The sample holds one count of this clonotype. This rearrangement joins TRBV2 to TRBJ1-6; D call uncertain. The V end lost 8 bases, the J end lost 5 bases, and 7 bases lay between the germline ends. CDR1 is SNHLY and CDR2 is FYNNEI in the germline V gene. The CDR3 spans 12 residues. CDR3 nucleotides: TGTGCCAGCGAGAAGAATAATTCACCCCTCCACTTT. It encodes CASEKNNSPLHF.

The CDR3 spells CASSSGTGDFYGYTF. CDR3 DNA sequence: TGTGCCAGCAGCTCGGGGACAGGGGACTTCTATGGCTACACCTTC. The chain links TRBV11-2 to TRBJ1-2; 10 nucleotides align to TRBD1. CDR3 length: 15 amino acids. V was clipped by 4 bases and J by 4 bases; unmatched bases: 6. CDR1 SGHAT and CDR2 FQNNGV come from the germline V gene.

The V call is TRBV5-1, the J call TRBJ2-5; 14 nucleotides match TRBD2. The J call is in doubt because the DNA end fits TRBJ2-1 better. CDR3 length equals 17 residues. Per the germline V gene, CDR1 is SGHRS and CDR2 is YFSETQ. CDR3 sequence (DNA): TGCGCCAGCAGCTTGGCTCCGGGACTAGCGGGAGTCAATGAGCAGTTCTTC. Translating gives CASSLAPGLAGVNEQFF.

J is TRBJ2-7 and V is TRBV9, with 14 bases identical to TRBD2. This CDR3 contains 15 residues. The germline V gene has CDR1 SGDLS and CDR2 YYNGEE. J lost 4 bases, V lost 4 bases, and 4 bases had no gene match. The CDR3 here is CASSQGTSGGYEQYF. The CDR3 DNA reads as TGTGCCAGCAGCCAAGGGACTAGCGGGGGTTACGAGCAGTACTTC.

This clonotype was picked up many times. CDR3 sequence reads: CAISESDRGEIGRETQYF. Written as DNA, the CDR3 is TGTGCCATCAGTGAGTCGGACAGGGGAGAAATCGGCAGGGAGACCCAGTACTTC. The chain employs TRBV10-3 and TRBJ2-5; 9 bases are shared with TRBD1. Losses at the gene ends were 0 bases for V and 5 bases for J; bases not matched to a gene: 13. This CDR3 is built from 18 residues. Germline V gene data show CDR1 as ENHRY and CDR2 as SYGVKD.

This clonotype was observed a few times. This rearrangement joins TRBV7-2 to TRBJ2-7, with D hard to call. The CDR3 loop spans 15 amino acids. Per germline, CDR1 SGHTA and CDR2 FQGNSA. V was cut by 4 bases and J by 2 bases, with 15 bases left in between. The CDR3 bases are TGTGCCAGCAGCTCATCAGGATTAGGAACCTACGAGCAGTACTTC. This codes for CASSSSGLGTYEQYF.

The chain joins TRBV2 to TRBJ2-7; D is possibly TRBD2 (6 bases). Germline CDR1 reads SNHLY; CDR2 reads FYNNEI. V gave up 5 bases and J gave up 7 bases, with 21 bases separating them. The CDR3 covers 15 residues. CDR3 nucleotides: TGTGCCAGCAGTCCAGGGACCCCCCCCGGGGGAGAGCAGTACTTC. It yields the protein CASSPGTPPGGEQYF.

The rearrangement joins TRBV2 to TRBJ2-7; 10 bases are a match to TRBD2. V shed 5 bases and J 4 bases; nucleotides not matched to a gene: 17. This CDR3 contains 18 residues. CDR1 and CDR2 (germline): SNHLY, FYNNEI. CDR3 protein: CASSYIGTSEGRGYEQYF. Written as DNA, the CDR3 is TGTGCCAGCAGTTACATCGGGACTAGCGAGGGAAGGGGTTACGAGCAGTACTTC.

Note on this clonotype: A clone one base away is much larger, so this may be a read error. The rearrangement uses TRBV7-9 and TRBJ1-6; weak D call: TRBD1 (5 bases). Germline V gene data show CDR1 as SEHNR and CDR2 as FQNEAQ (reference sequence). The CDR3 has 16 amino acids. Between the trimmed V and J ends, which lost 5 bases and 12 bases, there was a span of 23 bases. The CDR3 DNA reads as TGTGCCAGCAGCCGATTTTCCCCAAAGCAGGGATTACCCCTCCACTTT. Translated, it gives CASSRFSPKQGLPLHF.

This chain uses TRBV10-1 with TRBJ2-7; TRBD1 matches 7 bases. CDR1 is WNHNN, CDR2 SYGVQD, per germline (reference sequence). With 2 bases clipped from V and 10 bases from J, the junction kept 5 bases outside the gene matches. The CDR3 runs to 12 residues. The CDR3 nucleotides are TGCGCCAGCAGTGAGACAGGGGCCGGCCAGTACTTC. It specifies CASSETGAGQYF.

The gene calls are TRBV25-1 and TRBJ2-6; TRBD2 agrees at 11 bases. V was clipped by 8 bases and J by 2 bases; unmatched bases: 8. CDR3 size: 17 residues. The germline gives CDR1 MGHDK, CDR2 SYGVNS. The CDR3: CASSPTSGIPGANVLTF. The CDR3 nucleotides read TGTGCCAGCTCACCGACTAGCGGGATCCCTGGGGCCAACGTCCTGACTTTC.

This clonotype was recorded many times. The V call is TRBV10-2, the J call TRBJ1-4, with unresolved D. The ends were cut back, 8 bases at V and 8 bases at J, with 12 bases in the middle. Germline CDR1 WSHSY, CDR2 SAAADI. CDR3 length equals 12 residues. CDR3 bases: TGCGCCAGCGGCTCGAGTAGAGAAAAACTGTTTTTT. Amino acid sequence: CASGSSREKLFF.

This rearrangement joins TRBV20-1 to TRBJ2-5; the match to TRBD1 covers 7 bases. Germline V lookup: CDR1 DFQATT, CDR2 SNEGSKA (reference sequence). Unmatched junction bases numbered 7, after V lost 1 base and J lost 5 bases. The CDR3 covers 14 residues. The CDR3 loop is CSARGGGVGETQYF. CDR3 nucleotides: TGCAGTGCTAGAGGAGGGGGCGTGGGGGAGACCCAGTACTTC.

This clonotype showed up just a few times. The chain joins TRBV12-3 or TRBV12-4 to TRBJ1-1; TRBD1 might be the D (6 bases). Deletions cut 6 bases from V and 4 bases from J, with 15 bases between. The CDR3 spans 14 residues. In DNA, the CDR3 is TGTGCCAGCAGCCAAGATAGGACAGTCACTGAAGCTTTCTTT. Translation: CASSQDRTVTEAFF.